This T cell receptor beta chain stems from a study of blood T cell repertoires in COVID-19. Germline V gene data show CDR1 as MNHEY and CDR2 as SVGAGI. Between the trimmed V and J ends, which lost 0 bases and 4 bases, there was a span of 14 bases. There are 16 residues in the CDR3. TCRdb's copy holds only in-frame clones and misses some; the assay was immunoSEQ multiplex PCR. The sample has fewer than 35,000 clones; 84% are singletons. Sequencing input: peripheral blood. This TCR was recovered from a human donor in a cohort sampled during active COVID-19. The V call is TRBV6-5, the J call TRBJ2-3; D might be TRBD2 (6 bases). CDR3 region: CASSYSVAVGADTQYF. The CDR3 DNA is TGTGCCAGCAGTTACTCCGTAGCGGTTGGGGCAGATACGCAGTATTTT.